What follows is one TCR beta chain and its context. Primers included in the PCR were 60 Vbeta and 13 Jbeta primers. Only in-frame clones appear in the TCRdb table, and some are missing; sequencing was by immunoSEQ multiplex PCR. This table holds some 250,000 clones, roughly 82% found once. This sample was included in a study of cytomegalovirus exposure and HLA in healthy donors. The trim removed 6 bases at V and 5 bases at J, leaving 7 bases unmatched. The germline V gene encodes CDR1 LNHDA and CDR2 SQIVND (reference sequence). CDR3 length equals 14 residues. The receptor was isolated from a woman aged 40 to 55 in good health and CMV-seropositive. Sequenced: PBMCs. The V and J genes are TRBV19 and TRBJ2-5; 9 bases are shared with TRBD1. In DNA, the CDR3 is TGTGCCAGTAGCACACAGGGGGCATCGGAGACCCAGTACTTC. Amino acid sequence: CASSTQGASETQYF.